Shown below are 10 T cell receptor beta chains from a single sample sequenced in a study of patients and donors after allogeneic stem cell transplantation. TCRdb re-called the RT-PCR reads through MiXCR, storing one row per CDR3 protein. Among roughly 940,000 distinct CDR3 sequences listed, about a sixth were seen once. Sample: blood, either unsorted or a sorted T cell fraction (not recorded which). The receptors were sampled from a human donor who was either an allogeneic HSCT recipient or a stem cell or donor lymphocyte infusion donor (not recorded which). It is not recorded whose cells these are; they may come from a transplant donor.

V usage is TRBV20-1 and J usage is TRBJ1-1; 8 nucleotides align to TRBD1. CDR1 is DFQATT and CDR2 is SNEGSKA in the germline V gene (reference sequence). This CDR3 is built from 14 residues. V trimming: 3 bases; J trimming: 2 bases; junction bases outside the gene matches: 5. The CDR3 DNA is TGCAGTGCTAGCCCGACAGGGGTTAACACTGAAGCTTTCTTT. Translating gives CSASPTGVNTEAFF.

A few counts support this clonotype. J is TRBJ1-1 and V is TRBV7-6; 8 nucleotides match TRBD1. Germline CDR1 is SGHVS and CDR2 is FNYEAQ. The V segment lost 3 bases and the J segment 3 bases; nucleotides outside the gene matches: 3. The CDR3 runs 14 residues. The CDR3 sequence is CASSFGQGHTEAFF. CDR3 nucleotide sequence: TGTGCCAGCAGCTTCGGACAGGGCCACACTGAAGCTTTCTTT.

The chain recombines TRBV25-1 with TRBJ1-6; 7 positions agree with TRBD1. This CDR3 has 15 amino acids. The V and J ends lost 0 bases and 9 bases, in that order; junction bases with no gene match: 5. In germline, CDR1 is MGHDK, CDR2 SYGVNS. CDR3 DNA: TGTGCCAGCAGTGAATATGCAGGGGGTACTTCACCCCTCCACTTT. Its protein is CASSEYAGGTSPLHF.

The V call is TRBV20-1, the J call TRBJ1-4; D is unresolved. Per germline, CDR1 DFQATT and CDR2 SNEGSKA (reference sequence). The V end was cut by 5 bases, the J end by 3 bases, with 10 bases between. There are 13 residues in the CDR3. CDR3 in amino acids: CSAYRTSNEKLFF. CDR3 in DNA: TGCAGTGCTTACCGGACCTCTAATGAAAAACTGTTTTTT.

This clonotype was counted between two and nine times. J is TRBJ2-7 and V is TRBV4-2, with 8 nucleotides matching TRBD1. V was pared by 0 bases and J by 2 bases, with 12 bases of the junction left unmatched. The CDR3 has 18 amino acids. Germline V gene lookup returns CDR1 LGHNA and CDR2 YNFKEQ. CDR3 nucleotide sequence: TGTGCCAGCAGCCAAGATCCCGAGGGAATGGACAGGGCCTACGAGCAGTACTTC. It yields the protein CASSQDPEGMDRAYEQYF.

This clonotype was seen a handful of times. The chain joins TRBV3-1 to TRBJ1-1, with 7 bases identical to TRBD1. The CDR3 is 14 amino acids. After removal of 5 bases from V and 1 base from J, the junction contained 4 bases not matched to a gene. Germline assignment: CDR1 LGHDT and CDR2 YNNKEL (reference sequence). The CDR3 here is CASSTGQWNTEAFF. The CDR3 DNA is TGTGCCAGCAGCACGGGACAGTGGAACACTGAAGCTTTCTTT.

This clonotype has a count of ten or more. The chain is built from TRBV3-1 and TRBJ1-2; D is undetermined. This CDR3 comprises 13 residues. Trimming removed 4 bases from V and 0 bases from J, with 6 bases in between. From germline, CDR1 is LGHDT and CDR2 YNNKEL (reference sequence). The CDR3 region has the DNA TGTGCCAGCAGCCCCCAGTCTAACTATGGCTACACCTTC. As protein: CASSPQSNYGYTF.

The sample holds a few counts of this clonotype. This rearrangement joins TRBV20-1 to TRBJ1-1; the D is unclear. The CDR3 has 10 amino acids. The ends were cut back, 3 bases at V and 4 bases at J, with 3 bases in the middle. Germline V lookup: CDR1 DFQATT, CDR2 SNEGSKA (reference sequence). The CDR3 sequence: CSARATEAFF. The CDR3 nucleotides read TGCAGTGCTAGGGCCACTGAAGCTTTCTTT.

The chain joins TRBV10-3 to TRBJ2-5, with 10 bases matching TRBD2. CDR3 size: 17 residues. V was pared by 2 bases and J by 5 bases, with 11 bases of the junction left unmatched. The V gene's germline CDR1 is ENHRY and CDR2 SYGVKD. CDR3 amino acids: CAISEISSGSLDETQYF. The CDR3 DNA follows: TGTGCCATCAGTGAGATATCTAGCGGGAGCCTGGATGAGACCCAGTACTTC.

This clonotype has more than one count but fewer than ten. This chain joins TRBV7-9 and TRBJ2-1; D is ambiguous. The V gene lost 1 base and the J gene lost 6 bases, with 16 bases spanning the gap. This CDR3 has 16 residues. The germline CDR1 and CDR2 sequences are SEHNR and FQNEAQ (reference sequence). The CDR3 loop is CASSLVFPTGPNEQFF. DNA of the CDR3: TGTGCCAGCAGCTTAGTGTTCCCTACCGGCCCCAATGAGCAGTTCTTC.